This entry describes one TCR beta chain. The clone's antigen remains unknown. No per-base quality is available; no much larger clone lies one base away. The CDR3 spans 15 residues, from the cysteine through the phenylalanine. This entry keeps only the CDR3 DNA: 45 bases, framed from base 1. From V the trimming removes 5 bases and from J it removes 2 bases, while the gene matches leave 3 bases of the junction unaccounted for. Per the germline V gene, MNHEY is the CDR1 and SVGAGI is the CDR2. This specimen comes from a study of blood T cell repertoires in COVID-19 (dated by TCRdb to about 2020). About the investigation overall: Samples covering the acute and convalescent phases of COVID-19 were provided by collaborators in the United States, Italy and Spain. The samples were drawn from the first 160 participants of the ongoing ImmuneRACE study and from roughly 1,300 subjects provided by 6 global collaborators. The material from the prospective study consisted of cDNA or gDNA derived from T cells, B-cell-depleted T cells, or PBMCs. HLA class I and class II types, where available, came from metadata supplied by the sample provider rather than from assay-based typing. A freely available public database, intended as a resource for researchers studying the immune response to SARS-CoV-2, is where the repertoires were released. Sample metadata almost always included a de-identified subject ID, COVID-19 status, age in years and sex. Deeply sampled blood TCRbeta repertoires from subjects exposed to, actively infected with, or recovered from COVID-19 were included in the dataset. Summary of the overall study and its limitations: The quantity of clinical and demographic metadata differed by source and by participant and was supplied without curation.

In Seattle, one collaborating source enrolled patients while the infection was active and tracked those patients longitudinally over the course of disease. Whole blood was collected in K2EDTA tubes by collaborating institutions according to the institutions' own protocols. For TCRbeta analysis, collaborators shipped samples as frozen whole blood, isolated PBMCs, or DNA extracted from either of those sample types. TCRbeta CDR3 regions were amplified from genomic DNA using the immunoSEQ Assay, a bias-controlled multiplex PCR. Processing in the source paper ran as follows. Nucleated cell counts per sample were estimated from amplification of reference gene primers within the assay. To quantify the absolute abundance of each unique TCRbeta CDR3 rearrangement, sequence reads were collapsed and filtered. For each sample, productive Simpson clonality was calculated as the square root of Simpson's diversity index over productive rearrangements. Drawn from immuneACCESS, this table holds only the in-frame rearrangements with V and J called that TCRdb kept. Clones are partly lost; checked studies trace under half to an unresolved V gene and leave the rest unexplained. V and J calls and clone size are copied from that table; D and trimming were computed from the DNA. Present in this sample are some 390,000 clones, around 87% of which were seen just once. 2% to 2.5% of the sample comes from the top ten.

The sequence was collected from a woman aged 55-70 years with COVID-19, enrolled during active disease. Material for sequencing was peripheral blood. Recombination joined TRBV6-5 with TRBJ1-6; 7 central bases correspond to TRBD1. The sequence in DNA is TGTGCCAGCAGTACCGGGACAGCCTATAATTCACCCCTCCACTTT. It translates to CASSTGTAYNSPLHF.